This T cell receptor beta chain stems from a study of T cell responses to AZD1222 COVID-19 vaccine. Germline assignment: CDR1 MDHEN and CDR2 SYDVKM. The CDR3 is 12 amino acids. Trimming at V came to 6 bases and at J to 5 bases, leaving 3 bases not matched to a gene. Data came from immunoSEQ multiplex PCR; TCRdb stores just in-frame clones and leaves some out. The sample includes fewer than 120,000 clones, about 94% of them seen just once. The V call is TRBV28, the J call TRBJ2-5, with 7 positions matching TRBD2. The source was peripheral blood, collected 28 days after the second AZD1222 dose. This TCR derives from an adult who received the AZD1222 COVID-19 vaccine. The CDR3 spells CASRRERETQYF. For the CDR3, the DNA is TGTGCCAGCAGGCGGGAGCGGGAGACCCAGTACTTC.